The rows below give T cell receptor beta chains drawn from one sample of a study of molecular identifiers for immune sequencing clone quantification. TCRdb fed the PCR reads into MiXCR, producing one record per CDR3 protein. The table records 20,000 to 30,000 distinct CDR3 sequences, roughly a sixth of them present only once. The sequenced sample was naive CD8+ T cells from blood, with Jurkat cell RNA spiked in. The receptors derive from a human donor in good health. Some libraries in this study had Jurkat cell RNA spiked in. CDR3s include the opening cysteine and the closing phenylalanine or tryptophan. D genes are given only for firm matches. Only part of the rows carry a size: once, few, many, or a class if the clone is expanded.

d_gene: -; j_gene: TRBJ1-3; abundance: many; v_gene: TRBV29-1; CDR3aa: CSVDSGSGNTIYF; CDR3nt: TGCAGCGTTGATAGTGGGTCTGGAAACACCATATATTTT
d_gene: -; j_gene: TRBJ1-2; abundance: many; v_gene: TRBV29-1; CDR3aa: CSVEDLSGYGYTF; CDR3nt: TGCAGCGTTGAAGATCTGTCCGGATATGGCTACACCTTC
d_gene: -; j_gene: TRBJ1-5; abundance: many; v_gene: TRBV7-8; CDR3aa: CASSLLLQPQHF; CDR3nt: TGTGCCAGCAGCTTATTACTACAGCCCCAGCATTTT
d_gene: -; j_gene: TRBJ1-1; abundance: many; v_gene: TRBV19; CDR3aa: CASSMGVFTEAFF; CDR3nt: TGTGCCAGTAGTATGGGGGTTTTCACTGAAGCTTTCTTT
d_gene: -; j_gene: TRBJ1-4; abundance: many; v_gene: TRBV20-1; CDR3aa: CSARDHRWINEKLFF; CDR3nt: TGCAGTGCTAGAGATCATCGATGGATTAATGAAAAACTGTTTTTT
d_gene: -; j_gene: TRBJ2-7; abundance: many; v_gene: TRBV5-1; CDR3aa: CASSSQGDEQYF; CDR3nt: TGCGCCAGCAGCTCACAGGGAGACGAGCAGTACTTC
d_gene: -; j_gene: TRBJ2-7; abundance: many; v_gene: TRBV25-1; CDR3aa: CATGPNRYEQYF; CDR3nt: TGTGCCACGGGACCAAACCGGTACGAGCAGTACTTC
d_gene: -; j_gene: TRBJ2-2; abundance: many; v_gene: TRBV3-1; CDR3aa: CASSPQSTGELFF; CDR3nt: TGTGCCAGCAGCCCACAGAGCACCGGGGAGCTGTTTTTT
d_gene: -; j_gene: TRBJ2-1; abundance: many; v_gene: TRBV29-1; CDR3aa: CSARGGKSSYNEQFF; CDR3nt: TGCAGCGCACGGGGTGGGAAGAGCTCCTACAATGAGCAGTTCTTC
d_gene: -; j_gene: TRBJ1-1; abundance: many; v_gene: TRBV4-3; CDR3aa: CASSQERENTEAFF; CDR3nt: TGCGCCAGCAGCCAAGAAAGGGAGAACACTGAAGCTTTCTTT
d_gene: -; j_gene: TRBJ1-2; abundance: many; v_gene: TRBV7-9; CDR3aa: CASSPSAGPPHYGYTF; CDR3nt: TGTGCCAGCAGCCCATCGGCAGGCCCCCCACACTATGGCTACACCTTC
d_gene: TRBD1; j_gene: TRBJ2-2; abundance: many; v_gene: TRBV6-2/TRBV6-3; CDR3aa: CASSPTGAIGELFF; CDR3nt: TGTGCCAGCAGCCCGACAGGGGCTATCGGGGAGCTGTTTTTT
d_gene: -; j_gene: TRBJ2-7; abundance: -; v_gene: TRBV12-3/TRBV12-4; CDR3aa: CASSIGGHEQYF; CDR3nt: TGTGCCAGCAGTATTGGGGGTCATGAGCAGTACTTC
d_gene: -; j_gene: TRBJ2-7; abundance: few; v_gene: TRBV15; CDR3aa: CATSRDRQTYEQYF; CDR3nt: TGTGCCACCAGCAGAGATCGGCAGACCTACGAGCAGTACTTC
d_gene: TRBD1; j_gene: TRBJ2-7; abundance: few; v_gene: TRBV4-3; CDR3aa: CASSQERGLSYEQYF; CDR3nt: TGCGCCAGCAGCCAAGAGAGGGGGCTGAGCTACGAGCAGTACTTC
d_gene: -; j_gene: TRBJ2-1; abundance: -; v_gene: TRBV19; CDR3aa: CASSSDLSSYNEQFF; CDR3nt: TGTGCCAGTAGTAGCGATCTCAGCTCCTACAATGAGCAGTTCTTC
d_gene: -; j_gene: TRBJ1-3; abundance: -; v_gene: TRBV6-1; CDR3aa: CASSEFSSGTASPGNTIYF; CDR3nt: TGTGCCAGCAGTGAATTCAGCTCCGGGACGGCGAGCCCTGGAAACACCATATATTTT
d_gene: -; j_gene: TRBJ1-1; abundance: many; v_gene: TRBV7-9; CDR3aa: CASSFWRAEAFF; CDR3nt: TGTGCCAGCAGCTTTTGGCGGGCTGAAGCTTTCTTT
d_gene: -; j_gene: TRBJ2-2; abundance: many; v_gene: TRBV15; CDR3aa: CATSRDEIRGASVTGELFF; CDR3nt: TGTGCCACCAGCAGAGATGAAATAAGGGGAGCCTCGGTCACCGGGGAGCTGTTTTTT
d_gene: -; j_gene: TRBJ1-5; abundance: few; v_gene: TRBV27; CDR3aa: CANSLNSNQPQHF; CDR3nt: TGTGCCAACAGTTTAAATAGCAATCAGCCCCAGCATTTT